This TCR beta chain derives from a study of blood T cells in healthy people across ages. About the study: In model experiments, template switching was able to capture about one barcoded beta molecule for every two T cells that were present.

CDR3 size: 11 residues. Germline V gene sequence: CDR1 SEHNR, CDR2 FQNEAQ (reference sequence). Trimming cost V 2 bases and J 10 bases, with 8 bases left between them. Isolation of PBMCs gave at least 7 million cells per sample. Remarks on this clonotype: Its cognate antigen is unknown.

The use of a sample-barcoded 5' primer and a J-beta primer mix characterized a second PCR of about 6 to 11 cycles. TCRdb analysed the 5' RACE reads with MiXCR anew, one entry per CDR3 protein. The sample comprises 1.8 million or so distinct CDR3 sequences, around 40% of which are singletons, and approximately 22% rests with the top ten. Findings and caveats of the study: Diversity was higher, and naive CD4+ cells more numerous, in long-lived donors than in aged donors.

This TCR came from a human donor in good health. Input material: blood. The chain carries TRBV7-9 and TRBJ1-1, with D hard to call. CDR3 bases: TGTGCCAGCAGCTTACTTCACGGAGCTTTCTTT. Translated: CASSLLHGAFF.